This entry concerns a single T cell receptor beta chain. The antigen is not known. The CDR3 runs 15 residues. Germline lookup yields CDR1 SGHVS and CDR2 FQNEAQ. With 1 base removed from V and 4 bases from J, the gap between germline ends came to 13 bases. These data are taken from a study of CD8+CD57+ T cells in acquired aplastic anemia. General observations from the study: Patients did not significantly differ from controls in CD8+ Simpson's diversity.

Genomic DNA provided the template from which TCR beta VDJ and CDR3 profiles were obtained. Using its own MiXCR run on the reads, TCRdb lists one record per CDR3 protein. The top ten hold approximately 61% of the sample, which has some 82,000 distinct CDR3 sequences, less than 60% seen once. The receptor's source is a human donor in good health, serving as a control. The chain carries TRBV7-8 and TRBJ1-2; D possibly corresponds to TRBD1 (5 bases). Sequenced: sorted CD4+, CD8+, or CD8+CD57+ T cells (not recorded which) from PBMCs. In DNA, the CDR3 is TGTGCCAGCAGCTTAGAACCAGGGACGATCTATGGCTACACCTTC. Translated, it gives CASSLEPGTIYGYTF. The variable domain in full, completed from reference TRBV7-8 and TRBJ1-2, reads GAGVSQSPRYKVAKRGQDVALRCDPISGHVSLFWYQQALGQGPEFLTYFQNEAQLDKSGLPSDRFFAERPEGSVSTLKIQRTQQEDSAVYLCASSLEPGTIYGYTFGSGTRLTVV.